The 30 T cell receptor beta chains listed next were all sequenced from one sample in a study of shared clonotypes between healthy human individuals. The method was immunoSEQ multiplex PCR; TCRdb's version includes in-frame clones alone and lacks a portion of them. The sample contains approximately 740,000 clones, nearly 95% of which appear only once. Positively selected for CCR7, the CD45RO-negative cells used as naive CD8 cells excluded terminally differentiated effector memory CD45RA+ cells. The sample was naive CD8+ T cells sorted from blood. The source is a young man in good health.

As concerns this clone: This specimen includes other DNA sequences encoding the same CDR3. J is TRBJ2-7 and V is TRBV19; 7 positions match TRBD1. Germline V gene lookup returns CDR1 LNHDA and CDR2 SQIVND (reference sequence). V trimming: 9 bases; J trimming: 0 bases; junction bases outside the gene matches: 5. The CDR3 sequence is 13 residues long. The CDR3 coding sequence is TGTGCCAGCCGAAGACAGGGCTCCTACGAGCAGTACTTC. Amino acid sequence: CASRRQGSYEQYF.

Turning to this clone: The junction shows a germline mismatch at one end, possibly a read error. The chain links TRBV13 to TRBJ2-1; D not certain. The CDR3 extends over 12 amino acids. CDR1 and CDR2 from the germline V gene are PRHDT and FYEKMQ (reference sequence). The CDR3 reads CASSLGTPGQFF. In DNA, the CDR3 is TGTGCCAGCAGCCTAGGTACTCCGGGGCAGTTCTTC. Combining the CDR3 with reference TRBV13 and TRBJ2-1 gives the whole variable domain AAGVIQSPRHLIKEKRETATLKCYPIPRHDTVYWYQQGPGQDPQFLISFYEKMQSDKGSIPDRFSAQQFSDYHSELNMSSLELGDSALYFCASSLGTPGQFFGPGTRLTVL.

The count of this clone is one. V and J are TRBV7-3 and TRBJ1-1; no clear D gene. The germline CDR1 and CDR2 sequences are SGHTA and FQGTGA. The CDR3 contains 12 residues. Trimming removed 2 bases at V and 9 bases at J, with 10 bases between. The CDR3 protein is CASSLVGGKAFF. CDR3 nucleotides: TGTGCCAGCAGCTTAGTCGGTGGTAAAGCTTTCTTT.

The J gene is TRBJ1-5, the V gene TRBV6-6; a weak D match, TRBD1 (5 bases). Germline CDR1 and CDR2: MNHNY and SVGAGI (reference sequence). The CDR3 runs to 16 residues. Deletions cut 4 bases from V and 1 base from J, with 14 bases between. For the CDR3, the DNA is TGTGCCAGCAGTTTTACTCCGGAGGGGAGCAATCAGCCCCAGCATTTT. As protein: CASSFTPEGSNQPQHF.

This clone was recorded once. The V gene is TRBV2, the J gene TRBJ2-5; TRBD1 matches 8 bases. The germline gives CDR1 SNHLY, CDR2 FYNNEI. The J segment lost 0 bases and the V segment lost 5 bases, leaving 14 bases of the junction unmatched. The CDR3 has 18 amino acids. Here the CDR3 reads CASSQLSGQGRYQETQYF. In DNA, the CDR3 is TGTGCCAGCAGTCAGCTATCTGGACAGGGTCGGTACCAAGAGACCCAGTACTTC.

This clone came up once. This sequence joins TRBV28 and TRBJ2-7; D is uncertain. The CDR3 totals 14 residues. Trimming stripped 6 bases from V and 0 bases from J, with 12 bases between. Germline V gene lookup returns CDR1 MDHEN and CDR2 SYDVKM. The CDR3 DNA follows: TGTGCCAGCAGGCGTGGCTACAACTCCTACGAGCAGTACTTC. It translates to CASRRGYNSYEQYF.

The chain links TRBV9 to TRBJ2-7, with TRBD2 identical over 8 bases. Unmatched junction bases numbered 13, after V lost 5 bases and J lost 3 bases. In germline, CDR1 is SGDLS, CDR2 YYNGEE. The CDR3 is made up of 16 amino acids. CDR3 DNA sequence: TGTGCCAGCAGTAACAACATAGCGGGGTTGATCTACGAGCAGTACTTC. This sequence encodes CASSNNIAGLIYEQYF.

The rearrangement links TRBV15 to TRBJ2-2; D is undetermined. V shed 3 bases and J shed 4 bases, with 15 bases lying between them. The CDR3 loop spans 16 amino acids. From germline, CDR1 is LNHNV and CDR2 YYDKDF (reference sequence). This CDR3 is CATSSFRQTVTGELFF. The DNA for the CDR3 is TGTGCCACCAGCAGTTTCAGACAAACTGTCACCGGGGAGCTGTTTTTT.

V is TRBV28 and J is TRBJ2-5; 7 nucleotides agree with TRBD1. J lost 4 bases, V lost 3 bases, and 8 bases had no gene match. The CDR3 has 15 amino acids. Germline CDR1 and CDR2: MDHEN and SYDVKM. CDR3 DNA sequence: TGTGCCAGCAGTTTTTCTGGACAGGCGCCAGAGACCCAGTACTTC. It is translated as CASSFSGQAPETQYF.

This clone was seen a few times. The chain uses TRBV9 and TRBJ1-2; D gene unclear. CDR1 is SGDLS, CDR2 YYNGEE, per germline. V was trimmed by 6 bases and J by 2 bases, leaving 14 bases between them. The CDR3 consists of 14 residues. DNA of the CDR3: TGTGCCAGCAACTCAGGCCTTCCGAACTATGGCTACACCTTC. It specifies CASNSGLPNYGYTF.

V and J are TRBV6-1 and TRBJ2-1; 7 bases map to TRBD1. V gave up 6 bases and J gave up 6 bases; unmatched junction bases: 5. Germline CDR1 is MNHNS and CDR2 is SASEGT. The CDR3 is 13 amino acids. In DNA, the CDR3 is TGTGCCAGCAGACAGGGGTGGGGCAATGAGCAGTTCTTC. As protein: CASRQGWGNEQFF.

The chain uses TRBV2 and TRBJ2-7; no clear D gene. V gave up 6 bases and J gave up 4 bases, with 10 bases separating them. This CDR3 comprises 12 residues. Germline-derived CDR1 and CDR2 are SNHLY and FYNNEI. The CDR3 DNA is TGTGCCAGCAGCCCTACGGGTTACGAGCAGTACTTC. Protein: CASSPTGYEQYF.

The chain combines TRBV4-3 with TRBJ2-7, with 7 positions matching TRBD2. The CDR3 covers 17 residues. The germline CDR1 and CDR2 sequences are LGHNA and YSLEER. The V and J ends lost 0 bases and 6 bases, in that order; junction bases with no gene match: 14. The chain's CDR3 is CASSQELVRELDTEQYF. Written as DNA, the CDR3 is TGCGCCAGCAGCCAAGAGTTGGTGCGGGAGCTAGATACCGAGCAGTACTTC.

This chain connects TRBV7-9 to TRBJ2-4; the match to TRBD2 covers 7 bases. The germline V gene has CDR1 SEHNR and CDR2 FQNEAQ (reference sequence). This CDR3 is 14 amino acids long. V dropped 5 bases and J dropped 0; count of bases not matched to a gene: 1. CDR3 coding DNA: TGTGCCAGCAGCGGCGGGGGAGCCAAAAACATTCAGTACTTC. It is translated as CASSGGGAKNIQYF.

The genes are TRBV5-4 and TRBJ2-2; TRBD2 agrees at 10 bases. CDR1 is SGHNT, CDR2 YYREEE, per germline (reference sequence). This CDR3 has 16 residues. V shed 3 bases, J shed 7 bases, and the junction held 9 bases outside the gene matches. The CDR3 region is CASSSAGGRVIGELFF. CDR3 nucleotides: TGTGCCAGCAGCTCAGCGGGAGGGAGGGTTATCGGGGAGCTGTTTTTT.

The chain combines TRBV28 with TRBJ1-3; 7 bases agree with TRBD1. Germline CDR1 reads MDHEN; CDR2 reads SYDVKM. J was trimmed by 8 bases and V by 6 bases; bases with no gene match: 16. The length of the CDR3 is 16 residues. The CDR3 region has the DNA TGTGCCAGCAGACTCACAACAGGGGATTCTAGTGACACCATATATTTT. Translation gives CASRLTTGDSSDTIYF.

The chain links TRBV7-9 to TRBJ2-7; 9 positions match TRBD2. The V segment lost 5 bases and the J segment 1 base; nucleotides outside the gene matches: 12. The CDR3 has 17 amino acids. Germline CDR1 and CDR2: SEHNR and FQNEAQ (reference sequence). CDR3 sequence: CASSQVGSGLASYEQYF. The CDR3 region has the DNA TGTGCCAGCAGCCAGGTGGGGTCAGGACTAGCGTCCTACGAGCAGTACTTC.

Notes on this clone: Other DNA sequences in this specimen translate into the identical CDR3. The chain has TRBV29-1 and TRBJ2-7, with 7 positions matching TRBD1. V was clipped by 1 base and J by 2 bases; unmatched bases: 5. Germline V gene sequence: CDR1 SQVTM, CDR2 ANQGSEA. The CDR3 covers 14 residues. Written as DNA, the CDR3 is TGCAGCGTTGAAGGGACAGGAGAGACCTACGAGCAGTACTTC. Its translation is CSVEGTGETYEQYF.

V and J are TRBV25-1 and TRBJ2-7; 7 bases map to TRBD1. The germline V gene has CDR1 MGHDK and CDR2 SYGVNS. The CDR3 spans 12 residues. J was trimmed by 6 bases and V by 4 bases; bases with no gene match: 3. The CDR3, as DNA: TGTGCCAGCAGTGTCTACAGGGGCGAGCAGTACTTC. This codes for CASSVYRGEQYF.

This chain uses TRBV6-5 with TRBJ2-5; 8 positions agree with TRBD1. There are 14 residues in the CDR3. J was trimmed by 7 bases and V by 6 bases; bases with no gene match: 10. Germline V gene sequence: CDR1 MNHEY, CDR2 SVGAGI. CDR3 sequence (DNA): TGTGCCAGCAGCTCCGGACAGGGAGAGGGGACCCAGTACTTC. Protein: CASSSGQGEGTQYF.

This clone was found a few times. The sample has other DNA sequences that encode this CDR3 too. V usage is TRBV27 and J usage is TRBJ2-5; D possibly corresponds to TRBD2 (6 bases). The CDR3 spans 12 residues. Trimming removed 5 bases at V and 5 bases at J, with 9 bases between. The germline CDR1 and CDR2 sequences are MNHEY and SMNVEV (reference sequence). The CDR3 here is CASSPRGETQYF. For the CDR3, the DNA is TGTGCCAGCAGTCCCCGGGGGGAGACCCAGTACTTC.

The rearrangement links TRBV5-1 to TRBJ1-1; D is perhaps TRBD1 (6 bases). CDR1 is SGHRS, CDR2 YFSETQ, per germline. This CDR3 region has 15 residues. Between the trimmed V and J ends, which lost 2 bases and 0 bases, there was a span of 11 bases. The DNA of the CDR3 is TGCGCCAGCAGCTTACTGGACAGCCTGAACACTGAAGCTTTCTTT. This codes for CASSLLDSLNTEAFF.

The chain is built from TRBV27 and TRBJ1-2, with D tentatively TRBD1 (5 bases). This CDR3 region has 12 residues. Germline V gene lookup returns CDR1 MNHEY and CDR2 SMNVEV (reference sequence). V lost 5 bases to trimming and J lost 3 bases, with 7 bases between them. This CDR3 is CASSQGHYGYTF. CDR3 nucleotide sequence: TGTGCCAGCAGTCAGGGCCACTATGGCTACACCTTC.

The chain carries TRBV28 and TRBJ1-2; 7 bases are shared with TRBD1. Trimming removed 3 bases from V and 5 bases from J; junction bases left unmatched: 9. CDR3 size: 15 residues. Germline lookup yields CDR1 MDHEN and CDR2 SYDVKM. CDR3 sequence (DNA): TGTGCCAGCAGTTTTTCAGGGGGTGCCCTATATGGCTACACCTTC. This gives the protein CASSFSGGALYGYTF.

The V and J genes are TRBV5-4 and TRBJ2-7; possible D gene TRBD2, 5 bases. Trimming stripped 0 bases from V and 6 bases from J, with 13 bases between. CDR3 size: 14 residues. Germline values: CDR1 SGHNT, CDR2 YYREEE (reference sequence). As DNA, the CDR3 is TGTGCCAGCAGCTTGGCGGGGATTGCCGGCGAGCAGTACTTC. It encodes CASSLAGIAGEQYF.

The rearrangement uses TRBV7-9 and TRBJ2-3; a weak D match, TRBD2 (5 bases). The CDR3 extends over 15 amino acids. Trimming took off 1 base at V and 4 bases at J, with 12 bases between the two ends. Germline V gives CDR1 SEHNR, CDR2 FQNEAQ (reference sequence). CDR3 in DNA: TGTGCCAGCAGCTTAGTGGGAATCGGGGCAGATACGCAGTATTTT. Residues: CASSLVGIGADTQYF.

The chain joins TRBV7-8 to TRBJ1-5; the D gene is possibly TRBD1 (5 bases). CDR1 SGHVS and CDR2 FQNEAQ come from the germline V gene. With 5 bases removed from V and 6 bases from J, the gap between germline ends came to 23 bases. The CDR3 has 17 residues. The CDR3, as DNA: TGTGCCAGCAGCCGGGCCCCCAGGGCATCAGTGGGTCAGCCCCAGCATTTT. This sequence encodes CASSRAPRASVGQPQHF.

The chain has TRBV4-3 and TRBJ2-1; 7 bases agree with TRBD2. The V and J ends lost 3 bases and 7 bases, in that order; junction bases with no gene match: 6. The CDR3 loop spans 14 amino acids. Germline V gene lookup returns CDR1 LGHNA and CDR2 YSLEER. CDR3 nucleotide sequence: TGCGCCAGCAGCCACATTGGCGGGGGTAATGAGCAGTTCTTC. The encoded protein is CASSHIGGGNEQFF.

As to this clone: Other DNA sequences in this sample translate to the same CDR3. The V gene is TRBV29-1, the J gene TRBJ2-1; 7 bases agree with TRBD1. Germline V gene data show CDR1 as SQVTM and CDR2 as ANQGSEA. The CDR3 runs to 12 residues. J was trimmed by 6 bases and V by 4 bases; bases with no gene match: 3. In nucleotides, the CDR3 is TGCAGCGTTGGACAGGGCGGCAATGAGCAGTTCTTC. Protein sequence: CSVGQGGNEQFF.

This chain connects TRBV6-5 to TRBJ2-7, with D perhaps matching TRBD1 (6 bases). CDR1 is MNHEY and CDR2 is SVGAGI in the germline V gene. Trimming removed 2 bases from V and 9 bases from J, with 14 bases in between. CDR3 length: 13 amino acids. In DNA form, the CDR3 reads TGTGCCAGCAGTTACCAGGGGCTCGAACGGCAGTACTTC. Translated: CASSYQGLERQYF.